This TCR beta chain was identified in a study of blood T cell repertoires in COVID-19. About the study: T cells, B-cell-depleted T cells, or PBMCs supplied cDNA or gDNA.

Patients in Seattle were enrolled during active infection, then followed longitudinally. Deletions cut 7 bases from V and 9 bases from J, with 10 bases between. This CDR3 comprises 11 residues. Germline V gives CDR1 SNHLY, CDR2 FYNNEI. Generated by immunoSEQ multiplex PCR, the TCRdb table keeps only in-frame clones and is missing some. This sample carries fewer than 200,000 clones, around 85% of them seen once, and the ten largest clones take around 8%. The sample comprised peripheral blood. The receptor was derived from a woman of 80 years or more with COVID-19, enrolled during active disease. This chain links TRBV2 with TRBJ2-1; tentatively, D is TRBD2 (5 bases). CDR3 coding DNA: TGTGCCAGCACCGGGGTGGGTGAGCAGTTCTTC. Its translation: CASTGVGEQFF.